A selection of T cell receptor beta chains follows, all from one sample in a study of T cell changes during pregnancy in multiple sclerosis. Clones were read by immunoSEQ multiplex PCR, and TCRdb kept only the in-frame ones, dropping some. Of tens of thousands of clones detected, roughly 92% appear once; the ten largest clones hold around 2%. Sample: peripheral blood, taken in the third trimester of pregnancy. These receptors were obtained from a female donor in good health, enrolled as a control in a pregnancy study. Each CDR3 is given with its conserved first and last residue. A D gene is named only where the DNA matches it firmly. Clone size appears in some rows only: once, few, many, or a class for an expanded clone.

cdr3_length | d_call | j_call | clone_size | v_call | cdr3_aa | cdr3_nt
14 | . | TRBJ2-4 | . | TRBV5-4 | CASSPASPGDIQYF | TGTGCCAGCAGCCCAGCTAGCCCGGGAGACATTCAGTACTTC
14 | . | TRBJ1-1 | . | TRBV2 | CASRMGVADTEAFF | TGTGCCAGCAGGATGGGAGTAGCCGACACTGAAGCTTTCTTT
15 | TRBD1 | TRBJ1-5 | . | TRBV19 | CASSEPSTGFQPQHF | TGTGCCAGTAGTGAACCCTCGACAGGGTTTCAGCCCCAGCATTTT
15 | TRBD2 | TRBJ2-5 | . | TRBV11-2 | CASSLALWEGETQYF | TGTGCCAGCAGCTTAGCTCTCTGGGAGGGGGAGACCCAGTACTTC
15 | . | TRBJ1-3 | once | TRBV15 | CATSREGAGGNTIYF | TGTGCCACCAGCAGGGAAGGAGCGGGGGGAAACACCATATATTTT
13 | TRBD1 | TRBJ1-1 | . | TRBV30 | CAGNRGLITEAFF | TGTGCCGGGAACAGGGGGCTGATCACTGAAGCTTTCTTT
12 | . | TRBJ1-2 | . | TRBV14 | CASSLGGAGYTF | TGTGCCAGCAGCCTAGGAGGAGCTGGCTACACCTTC
15 | . | TRBJ1-4 | . | TRBV6-1 | CASSVSGMSNEKLFF | TGTGCCAGCAGTGTTTCAGGGATGTCTAATGAAAAACTGTTTTTT
14 | . | TRBJ2-1 | . | TRBV27 | CASSFERADNEQFF | TGTGCCAGCAGTTTCGAGCGGGCGGACAATGAGCAGTTCTTC
14 | TRBD2 | TRBJ2-3 | . | TRBV12-5 | CASGLLAGTDTQYF | TGTGCTAGTGGTTTGCTAGCGGGCACAGATACGCAGTATTTT
17 | TRBD2 | TRBJ2-5 | once | TRBV2 | CASSFQFPGRGAETQYF | TGTGCCAGCAGTTTCCAGTTTCCGGGGAGGGGCGCGGAGACCCAGTACTTC
21 | TRBD2 | TRBJ2-1 | . | TRBV4-1 | CASSQDKDGVGFGRGGNEQFF | TGCGCCAGCAGCCAAGATAAAGATGGGGTGGGGTTCGGGCGGGGGGGCAATGAGCAGTTCTTC
15 | TRBD2 | TRBJ2-7 | . | TRBV7-3 | CASSRTSGPLYEQYF | TGTGCCAGCAGCAGGACTAGCGGACCCCTTTACGAGCAGTACTTC
14 | TRBD1 | TRBJ1-2 | . | TRBV11-2 | CASTRDRGHHGYTF | TGTGCCAGCACGCGGGACAGGGGGCATCACGGGTACACCTTC
16 | TRBD1 | TRBJ1-5 | . | TRBV7-2 | CASSPQGTGLNWPQHF | TGTGCCAGCAGCCCACAGGGGACAGGGTTGAATTGGCCCCAGCATTTT
16 | . | TRBJ2-5 | . | TRBV5-1 | CASSVARGGAQETQYF | TGCGCCAGCAGCGTGGCGAGAGGGGGGGCCCAAGAGACCCAGTACTTC
12 | . | TRBJ2-3 | . | TRBV30 | CAWSATRDTQYF | TGTGCCTGGAGTGCCACTAGGGATACGCAGTATTTT
14 | TRBD2 | TRBJ2-1 | . | TRBV2 | CASSPYFSGSQQFF | TGTGCCAGCAGTCCATATTTTAGCGGGAGTCAGCAGTTCTTC
12 | . | TRBJ2-1 | . | TRBV7-8 | CASSLVSYEQFF | TGTGCCAGCAGCTTAGTGAGCTATGAGCAGTTCTTC
15 | . | TRBJ2-7 | . | TRBV30 | CAWEGGTGISYEQYF | TGTGCCTGGGAGGGGGGGACAGGTATTTCCTACGAGCAGTACTTC
17 | TRBD2 | TRBJ2-2 | . | TRBV27 | CASSSHWTSGDTGELFF | TGTGCCAGCAGTTCCCATTGGACTAGCGGGGACACCGGGGAGCTGTTTTTT
14 | . | TRBJ2-5 | . | TRBV7-8 | CASSPGVVLETQYF | TGTGCCAGCAGCCCGGGGGTAGTATTAGAGACCCAGTACTTC
11 | . | TRBJ1-1 | . | TRBV6-5 | CGSRGNTEAFF | TGTGGCTCCAGGGGGAACACTGAAGCTTTCTTT
14 | . | TRBJ1-1 | . | TRBV28 | CASNLQQGHTEAFF | TGTGCCAGCAACCTTCAGCAGGGTCACACTGAAGCTTTCTTT
16 | . | TRBJ1-1 | . | TRBV7-3 | CASSLTAGRPYTEAFF | TGTGCCAGCAGCTTAACGGCGGGGCGACCCTACACTGAAGCTTTCTTT
15 | TRBD2 | TRBJ2-7 | . | TRBV7-9 | CASSLKLAGRYEQYF | TGTGCCAGCAGCTTAAAGCTAGCGGGAAGGTACGAGCAGTACTTC
15 | TRBD1 | TRBJ2-3 | . | TRBV11-2 | CASSPTGGPTDTQYF | TGTGCCAGCAGCCCAACAGGGGGCCCCACAGATACGCAGTATTTT
13 | . | TRBJ2-2 | few | TRBV28 | CASSPDYTGELFF | TGTGCCAGCAGTCCGGACTACACCGGGGAGCTGTTTTTT
11 | . | TRBJ2-1 | . | TRBV20-1 | CSANRVNEQFF | TGCAGTGCTAACAGGGTCAATGAGCAGTTCTTC
15 | . | TRBJ2-7 | . | TRBV7-9 | CASSPLTSTLYEQYF | TGTGCCAGCAGCCCTCTGACTAGTACCCTTTACGAGCAGTACTTC
15 | TRBD2 | TRBJ2-7 | . | TRBV7-9 | CASSLGAGGPYEQYF | TGTGCCAGCAGCTTAGGAGCGGGAGGGCCCTACGAGCAGTACTTC
16 | . | TRBJ2-3 | . | TRBV4-2 | CASSPVAGALTDTQYF | TGTGCCAGCAGCCCCGTGGCGGGGGCCCTCACAGATACGCAGTATTTT
16 | TRBD1 | TRBJ1-6 | . | TRBV5-1 | CASSQGHRGQNSPLHF | TGCGCCAGCAGCCAGGGCCACAGGGGGCAGAATTCACCCCTCCACTTT
15 | TRBD2 | TRBJ2-3 | . | TRBV5-1 | CASIIASGGADTQYF | TGCGCCAGCATCATAGCTAGCGGGGGGGCAGATACGCAGTATTTT
17 | TRBD2 | TRBJ2-5 | . | TRBV5-4 | CASSHASGVAGVETQYF | TGTGCCAGCAGCCACGCTTCGGGGGTAGCGGGGGTAGAGACCCAGTACTTC
14 | . | TRBJ1-1 | . | TRBV19 | CASSTDSRGTEAFF | TGTGCCAGTAGTACGGACTCGCGGGGCACTGAAGCTTTCTTT
15 | TRBD1 | TRBJ2-1 | . | TRBV19 | CASSIRTGGYNEQFF | TGTGCCAGTAGTATTCGGACAGGGGGTTACAATGAGCAGTTCTTC
12 | TRBD2 | TRBJ2-1 | . | TRBV2 | CAGMGLANEQFF | TGTGCCGGAATGGGACTAGCGAATGAGCAGTTCTTC
15 | TRBD2 | TRBJ2-3 | . | TRBV5-4 | CASSPSGRSADTQYF | TGTGCCAGCAGCCCTAGCGGGAGGTCGGCAGATACGCAGTATTTT
15 | . | TRBJ2-6 | once | TRBV7-3 | CASRLADSGANVLTF | TGTGCCAGCAGGTTAGCGGACTCTGGGGCCAACGTCCTGACTTTC
13 | . | TRBJ1-5 | . | TRBV27 | CASSFFPLQPQHF | TGTGCCAGCAGTTTTTTCCCTCTACAGCCCCAGCATTTT
14 | TRBD1 | TRBJ1-2 | . | TRBV29-1 | CSVEDVQGYYGYTF | TGCAGCGTTGAAGATGTACAGGGGTACTATGGCTACACCTTC
15 | . | TRBJ1-5 | . | TRBV7-2 | CASSLAVGGSQPQHF | TGTGCCAGCAGCTTAGCCGTGGGGGGTAGTCAGCCCCAGCATTTT
14 | TRBD1 | TRBJ2-3 | . | TRBV7-3 | CASSLGQGPDTQYF | TGTGCCAGCAGCTTAGGACAGGGCCCAGATACGCAGTATTTT
16 | TRBD2 | TRBJ2-6 | few | TRBV4-3 | CASSQTSGSGANVLTF | TGCGCCAGCAGCCAGACTAGCGGGAGTGGGGCCAACGTCCTGACTTTC
15 | TRBD2 | TRBJ2-7 | . | TRBV9 | CASSVALAGPYEQYF | TGTGCCAGCAGCGTAGCCCTAGCGGGCCCCTACGAGCAGTACTTC
16 | TRBD2 | TRBJ2-1 | . | TRBV9 | CASSVGLSGSTNEQFF | TGTGCCAGCAGCGTAGGCTTGAGCGGGAGTACGAATGAGCAGTTCTTC
16 | . | TRBJ1-4 | . | TRBV6-5 | CASSYSLFPTNEKLFF | TGTGCCAGCAGTTACTCGTTATTTCCAACTAATGAAAAACTGTTTTTT